The clone carrying this T cell receptor beta chain was counted a few times. Its antigen is currently unknown. The sample comes from a study of blood T cells in healthy people across ages. Study-wide points: Changes seen in expanded clonotypes were possibly confounded by donor CMV status left unknown. Age showed a roughly linear inverse relationship with TCR beta diversity per million T cells. Diversity figures based on one million T cells were deemed too low.

Using a J-beta primer mix together with a sample-barcoded 5' primer, a second PCR was run for about 7 to 12 cycles. The template-switch adaptor was a 5' adaptor with 12 random nucleotides. It tagged each cDNA molecule. TCRdb reprocessed the 5' RACE reads via MiXCR and lists one record per CDR3 protein. The repertoire holds about 1.6 million distinct CDR3 sequences, with approximately 32% as singletons. Trimming cost V 6 bases and J 5 bases, with 17 bases left between them. This CDR3 has 14 amino acids. Germline V gene data show CDR1 as ENHRY and CDR2 as SYGVKD. Input material: blood. The chain has TRBV10-3 and TRBJ2-7; possibly TRBD2 for D (5 bases). The clonotype comes from a woman aged 30 to 39 in good health. For the CDR3, the DNA is TGTGCCATCAGCACTAGTCCCAAAAGCCACGAGCAGTACTTC. Translated: CAISTSPKSHEQYF.